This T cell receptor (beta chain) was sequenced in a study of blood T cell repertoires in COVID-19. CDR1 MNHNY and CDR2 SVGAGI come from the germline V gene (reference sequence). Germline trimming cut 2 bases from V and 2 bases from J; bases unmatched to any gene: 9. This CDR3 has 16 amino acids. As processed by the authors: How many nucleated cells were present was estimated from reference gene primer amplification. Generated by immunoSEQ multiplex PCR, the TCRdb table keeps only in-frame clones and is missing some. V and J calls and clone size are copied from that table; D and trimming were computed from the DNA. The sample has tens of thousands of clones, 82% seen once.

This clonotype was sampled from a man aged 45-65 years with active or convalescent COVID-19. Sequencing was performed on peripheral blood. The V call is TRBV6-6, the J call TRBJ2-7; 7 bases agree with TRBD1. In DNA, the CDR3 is TGTGCCAGCAGTTACACCCCAGGGGGTCGGACCTACGAGCAGTACTTC. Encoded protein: CASSYTPGGRTYEQYF.